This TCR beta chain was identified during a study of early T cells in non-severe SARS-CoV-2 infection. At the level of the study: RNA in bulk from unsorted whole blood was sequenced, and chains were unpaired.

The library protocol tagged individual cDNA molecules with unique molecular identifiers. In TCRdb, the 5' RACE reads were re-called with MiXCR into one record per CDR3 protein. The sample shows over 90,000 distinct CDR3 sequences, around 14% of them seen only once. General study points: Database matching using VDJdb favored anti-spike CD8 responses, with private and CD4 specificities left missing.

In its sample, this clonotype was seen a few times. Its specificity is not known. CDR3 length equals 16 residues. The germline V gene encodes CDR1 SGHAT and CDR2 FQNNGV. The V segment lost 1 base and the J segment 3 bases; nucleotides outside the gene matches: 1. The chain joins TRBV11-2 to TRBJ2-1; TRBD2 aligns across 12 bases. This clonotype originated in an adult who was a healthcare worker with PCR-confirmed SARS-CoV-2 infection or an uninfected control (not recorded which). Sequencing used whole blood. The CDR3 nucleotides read TGTGCCAGCAGCTTAGGGACTAGCGGGGTCTACAATGAGCAGTTCTTC. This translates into CASSLGTSGVYNEQFF.